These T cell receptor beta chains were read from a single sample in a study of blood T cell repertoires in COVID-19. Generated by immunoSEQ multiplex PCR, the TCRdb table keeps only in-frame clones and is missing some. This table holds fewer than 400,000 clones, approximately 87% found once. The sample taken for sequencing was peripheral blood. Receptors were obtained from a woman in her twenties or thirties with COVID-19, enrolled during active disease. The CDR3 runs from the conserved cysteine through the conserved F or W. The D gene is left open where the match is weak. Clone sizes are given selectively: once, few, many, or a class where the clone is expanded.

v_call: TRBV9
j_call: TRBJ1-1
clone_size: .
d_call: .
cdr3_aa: CASSQGVNTEAFF
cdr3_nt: TGTGCCAGCAGCCAAGGGGTGAACACTGAAGCTTTCTTT

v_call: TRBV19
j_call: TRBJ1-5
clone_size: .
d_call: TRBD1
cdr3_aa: CASSIRQGTGDQPQHF
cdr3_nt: TGTGCCAGTAGTATTCGACAGGGGACAGGAGATCAGCCCCAGCATTTT

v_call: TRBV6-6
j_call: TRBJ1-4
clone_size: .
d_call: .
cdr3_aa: CASSEEGVGKEKLFF
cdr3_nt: TGTGCCAGCAGTGAGGAGGGAGTAGGTAAAGAAAAACTGTTTTTT

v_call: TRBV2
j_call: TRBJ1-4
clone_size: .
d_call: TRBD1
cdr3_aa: CASSEPETGRKLFF
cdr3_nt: TGTGCCAGCAGTGAGCCGGAGACAGGGCGGAAACTGTTTTTT

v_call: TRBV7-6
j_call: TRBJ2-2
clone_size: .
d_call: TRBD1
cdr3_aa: CASSTPGQVYTGELFF
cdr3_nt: TGTGCCAGCAGCACTCCGGGACAGGTCTACACCGGGGAGCTGTTTTTT

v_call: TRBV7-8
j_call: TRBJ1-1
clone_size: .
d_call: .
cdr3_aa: CASSLAGRYTEAFF
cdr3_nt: TGTGCCAGCAGCTTAGCGGGGAGATACACTGAAGCTTTCTTT

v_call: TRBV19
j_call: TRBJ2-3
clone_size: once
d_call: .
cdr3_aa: CASSIRAGDTDTQYF
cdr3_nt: TGTGCCAGTAGTATACGGGCAGGGGACACAGATACGCAGTATTTT

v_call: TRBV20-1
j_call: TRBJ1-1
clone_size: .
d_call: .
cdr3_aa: CSASLGAGPEAFF
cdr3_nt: TGCAGTGCTAGTCTAGGGGCTGGGCCTGAAGCTTTCTTT

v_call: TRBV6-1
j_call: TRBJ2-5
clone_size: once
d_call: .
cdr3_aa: CASSDLRNQETQYF
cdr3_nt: TGTGCCAGCAGTGATCTCAGGAACCAAGAGACCCAGTACTTC

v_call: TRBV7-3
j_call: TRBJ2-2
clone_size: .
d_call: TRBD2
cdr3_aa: CASSSGLARNTGELFF
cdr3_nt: TGTGCCAGCAGCTCAGGACTAGCCCGGAACACCGGGGAGCTGTTTTTT

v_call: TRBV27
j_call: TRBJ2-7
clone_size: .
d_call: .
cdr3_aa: CASSLRGYEQYF
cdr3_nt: TGTGCCAGCAGTTTGAGAGGCTACGAGCAGTACTTC

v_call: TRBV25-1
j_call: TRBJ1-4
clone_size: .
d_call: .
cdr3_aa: CASSVGGAGSEKLFF
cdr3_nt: TGTGCCAGCAGTGTAGGAGGCGCGGGGAGTGAAAAACTGTTTTTT

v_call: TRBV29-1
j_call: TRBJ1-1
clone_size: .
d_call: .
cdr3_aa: CSVVPQEQAFF
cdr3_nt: TGCAGCGTTGTCCCACAGGAACAAGCTTTCTTT

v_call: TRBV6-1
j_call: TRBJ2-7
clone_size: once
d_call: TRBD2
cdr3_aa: CASSEGAGVGEQYF
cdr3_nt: TGTGCCAGCAGTGAAGGAGCGGGAGTGGGTGAGCAGTACTTC

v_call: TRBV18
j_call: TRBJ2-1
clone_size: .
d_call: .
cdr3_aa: CASSPPGNEQFF
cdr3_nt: TGTGCCAGCTCACCTCCCGGCAATGAGCAGTTCTTC

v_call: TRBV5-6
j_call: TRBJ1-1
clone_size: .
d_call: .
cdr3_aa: CASSLWAGAVAFF
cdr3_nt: TGTGCCAGCAGCTTGTGGGCGGGGGCCGTGGCTTTCTTT

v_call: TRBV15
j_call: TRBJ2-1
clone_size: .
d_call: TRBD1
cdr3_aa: CATSSLTGERDNEQFF
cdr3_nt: TGTGCCACCAGCAGCCTTACAGGGGAGAGGGACAATGAGCAGTTCTTC

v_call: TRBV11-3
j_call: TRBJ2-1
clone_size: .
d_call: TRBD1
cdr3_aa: CASSLGGTGGRAFF
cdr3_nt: TGTGCCAGCAGCTTAGGCGGGACAGGGGGGCGCGCGTTCTTC

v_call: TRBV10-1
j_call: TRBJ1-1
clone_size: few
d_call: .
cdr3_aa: CATSADTGTNTEAFF
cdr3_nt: TGCGCCACCTCAGCCGATACAGGGACGAACACTGAAGCTTTCTTT

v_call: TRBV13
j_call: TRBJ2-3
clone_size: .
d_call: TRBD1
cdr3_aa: CASSSRDRGHTDTQYF
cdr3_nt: TGTGCCAGCAGCTCACGGGACAGGGGTCATACAGATACGCAGTATTTT

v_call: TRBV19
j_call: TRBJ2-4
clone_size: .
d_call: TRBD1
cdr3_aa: CASSIGTVGIQYF
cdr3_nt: TGTGCCAGTAGTATCGGGACAGTGGGCATTCAGTACTTC

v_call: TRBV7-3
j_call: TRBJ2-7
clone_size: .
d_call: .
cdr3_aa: CASSFNMGYEQYF
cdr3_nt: TGTGCCAGCAGCTTTAACATGGGCTATGAGCAGTACTTC

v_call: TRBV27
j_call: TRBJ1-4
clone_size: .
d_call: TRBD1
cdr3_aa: CASSDRGTNEKLFF
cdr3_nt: TGTGCCAGCAGTGACAGGGGAACTAATGAAAAACTGTTTTTT

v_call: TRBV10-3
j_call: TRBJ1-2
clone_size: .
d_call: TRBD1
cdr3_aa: CAISESQGGTNGYTF
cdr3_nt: TGTGCCATCAGTGAATCTCAGGGGGGCACTAACGGCTACACCTTC

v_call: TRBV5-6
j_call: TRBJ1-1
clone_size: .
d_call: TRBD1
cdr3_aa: CASNDRVRNTEAFF
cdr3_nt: TGTGCCAGCAACGACAGGGTGCGAAACACTGAAGCTTTCTTT